Listed below are T cell receptor beta chains from one sample, sequenced in a study of tumour-infiltrating T cells in Burkitt lymphoma. Using immunoSEQ multiplex PCR, the repertoire was profiled, and TCRdb retains in-frame clones only, with some absent. This sample has some 13,000 clones, with roughly 80% found just once. Sequencing was carried out using tumor tissue. The source is a human donor with diffuse large B-cell lymphoma. The CDR3 runs from the conserved cysteine through the conserved F or W. The order of the fields is clone size, D gene, J gene, V gene, CDR3 DNA, CDR3 protein. The D gene is left open where the match is weak. Rows give clone size only sometimes, using once, few, many, or a class for an expanded clone.

.,TRBD1,TRBJ2-1,TRBV14,TGTGCCAGCAGCCATGACAGGGGAAGGGCCTACAATGAGCAGTTCTTC,CASSHDRGRAYNEQFF
.,TRBD1,TRBJ2-1,TRBV4-1,TGCGCCAGCAGCCAAATTGGACAGGGGAGGGAGCAGTTCTTC,CASSQIGQGREQFF
.,TRBD1,TRBJ2-5,TRBV5-8,TGTGCCACCTCCATGGGACACAGGGGTGAGACCCAGTACTTC,CATSMGHRGETQYF
few,.,TRBJ2-1,TRBV11-2,TGTGCCAGCAGCGAAAGGGCCTCCTACAATGAGCAGTTCTTC,CASSERASYNEQFF
.,.,TRBJ2-3,TRBV5-1,TGCGCCAGCAGCCGAGAGCGGAGGAGGGGCACAGATACGCAGTATTTT,CASSRERRRGTDTQYF
once,TRBD2,TRBJ2-1,TRBV13,TGTGCCAGCAGCTTGGGGACTAGCGGGGGCAATGAGCAGTTCTTC,CASSLGTSGGNEQFF
few,.,TRBJ2-5,TRBV9,TGTGCCAGCAGCGTAGAAGGTAGCGGATCCCAGTACTTC,CASSVEGSGSQYF
.,.,TRBJ1-1,TRBV5-1,TGCGCCAGCAGCTTGGGACCGAAGTCGAACACTGAAGCTTTCTTT,CASSLGPKSNTEAFF
.,.,TRBJ2-1,TRBV10-1,TGCGCCACCTCCGGGACACACAATGAGCAGTTCTTC,CATSGTHNEQFF
large,.,TRBJ2-3,TRBV6-6,TGTGCCAGCAGCATCTTTCAGCTCACAGATACGCAGTATTTT,CASSIFQLTDTQYF
.,.,TRBJ2-2,TRBV19,TGTGCCAGCGGGACTTTTAACACCGGGGAGCTGTTTTTT,CASGTFNTGELFF
once,.,TRBJ1-1,TRBV19,TGTGCCAGTAGATCTCGTCCTTGGGTGTCCACTGAAGCTTTCTTT,CASRSRPWVSTEAFF
.,.,TRBJ2-3,TRBV2,TGTGCCAGCAGTCCGACGAGCACAGATACGCAGTATTTT,CASSPTSTDTQYF
.,TRBD2,TRBJ2-7,TRBV28,TGTGCCAGCAGTTTAGGAATTGGCGGGAGTGGGTCCTACGAGCAGTACTTC,CASSLGIGGSGSYEQYF
.,TRBD2,TRBJ2-7,TRBV27,TGTGCCAGCAGTTTCGGAATCTGGACTAGCGGCATAGCCACTGCCTCTACTGAGCAGTACTTC,CASSFGIWTSGIATASTEQYF
.,TRBD1,TRBJ1-5,TRBV29-1,TGCAGCGTTGCCATTCGACAGGGGCTGAATCAGCCCCAGCATTTT,CSVAIRQGLNQPQHF
.,.,TRBJ2-2,TRBV27,TGTGCCAGCACGAACACCGGGGAGCTGTTTTTT,CASTNTGELFF
.,.,TRBJ2-5,TRBV6-6,TGTGCCAGCAGTCTACAGGGAGAGGAGACCCAGTACTTC,CASSLQGEETQYF
few,.,TRBJ1-5,TRBV28,TGTGCCAGCATGGGGGCAGATCATCAGCCCCAGCATTTT,CASMGADHQPQHF
.,.,TRBJ2-2,TRBV7-9,TGTGCCAGCAGCTTAGCTTGGGAGCTGTTTTTT,CASSLAWELFF
.,.,TRBJ1-2,TRBV9,TGTGCCAGCAGCCCCTCTGTTGTGGGGGGATCCTATGGCTACACCTTC,CASSPSVVGGSYGYTF
.,.,TRBJ2-1,TRBV6-6,TGTGCCAGCAGTCTGTGGAGTGGCGATGAGCAGTTCTTC,CASSLWSGDEQFF
.,.,TRBJ2-7,TRBV9,TGTGCCAGCAGCGTAATGGAGGGATCCCCCTACGAGCAGTACTTC,CASSVMEGSPYEQYF
.,TRBD1,TRBJ2-7,TRBV7-8,TGTGCCAGCAGTCAGGGGGTAGGGGCACGGGAGCAGTACTTC,CASSQGVGAREQYF
.,.,TRBJ1-3,TRBV9,TGTGCCAGCAGCGTAGACGACGGAAACACCATATATTTT,CASSVDDGNTIYF
few,.,TRBJ1-1,TRBV27,TGTGCCAGCAGTGTTATGGTAAGCACTGAAGCTTTCTTT,CASSVMVSTEAFF
once,.,TRBJ1-1,TRBV30,TGTGCCTGGCTCTTGGGAAACACTGAAGCTTTCTTT,CAWLLGNTEAFF
.,.,TRBJ1-2,TRBV5-4,TGTGCCAGCAGCTTGGGTGTGGGGGACTATGGCTACACCTTC,CASSLGVGDYGYTF
.,TRBD1,TRBJ1-4,TRBV19,TGTGCCAGTAAACCCGACAGGGGGCTTCGAGAAAAACTGTTTTTT,CASKPDRGLREKLFF
.,.,TRBJ2-7,TRBV14,TGTGCCAGCAGCCAAGATGGGGGGATCGGCGACGAGCAGTACTTC,CASSQDGGIGDEQYF
.,.,TRBJ2-1,TRBV29-1,TGCAGCGTTGGTCAGACAGGATCCTACAATGAGCAGTTCTTC,CSVGQTGSYNEQFF
.,.,TRBJ1-4,TRBV11-2,TGTGCCAGCAGCTTACACGGAGAAAAACTGTTTTTT,CASSLHGEKLFF
.,.,TRBJ1-1,TRBV14,TGTGCCAGCAGCGCACACCAATTGAACACTGAAGCTTTCTTT,CASSAHQLNTEAFF
.,TRBD1,TRBJ1-1,TRBV28,TGTGCCAGCAGTCCGACGGGACAGGGCTTGGGGGCTTTCTTT,CASSPTGQGLGAFF
.,.,TRBJ1-1,TRBV28,TGTGCCAGCAAGAGGAGAGAGAACACTGAAGCTTTCTTT,CASKRRENTEAFF
.,.,TRBJ2-3,TRBV9,TGTGCCAGCAGCGTAATAGGCTGGATAACAGATACGCAGTATTTT,CASSVIGWITDTQYF
.,.,TRBJ1-1,TRBV19,TGTGCCAGTAGTATCCCCTTTCTTGAAGCTTTCTTT,CASSIPFLEAFF
few,TRBD2,TRBJ2-3,TRBV18,TGTGCCAGCTCACCAGATCTTCGTGAGACTAGCGGGAAAGATACGCAGTATTTT,CASSPDLRETSGKDTQYF
.,.,TRBJ2-3,TRBV29-1,TGCAGCGTTGTTCGCTGGCGGGCGTCAGATACGCAGTATTTT,CSVVRWRASDTQYF
few,.,TRBJ2-1,TRBV10-1,TGCGCCAGCGGTAGCGGCCTTTCCTACAATGAGCAGTTCTTC,CASGSGLSYNEQFF
.,.,TRBJ1-1,TRBV18,TGTGCCAGCTCAAGAAAGGAGAACACTGAAGCTTTCTTT,CASSRKENTEAFF
.,TRBD2,TRBJ2-3,TRBV19,TGTGCCACCCTAGGACTAGTATCAGATACGCAGTATTTT,CATLGLVSDTQYF
few,.,TRBJ1-2,TRBV10-3,TGTGCCAGCAGTGAACGGGACGCACATAACTATGGCTACACCTTC,CASSERDAHNYGYTF
.,TRBD1,TRBJ1-2,TRBV6-1,TGTGCCAGCAGTGAAACCCGACAGGGAGTTACCACCTTC,CASSETRQGVTTF
.,TRBD1,TRBJ1-2,TRBV4-1,TGCGCCAGCAGCCAATCGGGACAGACTGTCTACACCTTC,CASSQSGQTVYTF
.,.,TRBJ1-2,TRBV27,TGTGCCAGCAGTTTTTCTGGGGCCACTAGTGGCTACACCTTC,CASSFSGATSGYTF
.,.,TRBJ2-1,TRBV6-6,TGTGCCAGCAGTTACTCGAGGAACAATGAGCAGTTCTTC,CASSYSRNNEQFF
.,.,TRBJ2-7,TRBV10-3,TGTGCCATCAGTGAGTCGGGATACAGGATTATCTACGAGCAGTACTTC,CAISESGYRIIYEQYF